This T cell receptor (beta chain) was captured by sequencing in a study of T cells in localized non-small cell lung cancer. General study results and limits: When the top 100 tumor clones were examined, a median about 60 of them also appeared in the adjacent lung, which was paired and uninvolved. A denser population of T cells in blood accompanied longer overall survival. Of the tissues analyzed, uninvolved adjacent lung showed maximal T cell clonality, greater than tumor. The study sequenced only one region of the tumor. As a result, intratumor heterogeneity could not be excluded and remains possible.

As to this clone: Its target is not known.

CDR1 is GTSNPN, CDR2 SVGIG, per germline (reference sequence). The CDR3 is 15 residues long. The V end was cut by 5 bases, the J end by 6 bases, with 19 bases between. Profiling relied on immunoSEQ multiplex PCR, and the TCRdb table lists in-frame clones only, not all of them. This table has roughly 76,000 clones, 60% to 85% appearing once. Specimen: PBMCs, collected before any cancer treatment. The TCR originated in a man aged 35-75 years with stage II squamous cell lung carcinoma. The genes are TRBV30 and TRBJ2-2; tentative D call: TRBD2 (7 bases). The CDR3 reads CAWEEGGGSPGELFF. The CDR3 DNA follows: TGTGCCTGGGAGGAGGGGGGAGGGTCTCCCGGGGAGCTGTTTTTT. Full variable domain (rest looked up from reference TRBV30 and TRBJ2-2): SQTIHQWPATLVQPVGSPLSLECTVEGTSNPNLYWYRQAAGRGLQLLFYSVGIGQISSEVPQNLSASRPQDRQFILSSKKLLLSDSGFYLCAWEEGGGSPGELFFGEGSRLTVL.